This T cell receptor beta chain was recovered during a study of control samples from healthy donors and cancer patients. Germline CDR1 MDHEN, CDR2 SYDVKM. V was pared by 2 bases and J by 5 bases, with 15 bases of the junction left unmatched. This CDR3 region has 18 residues. TCRdb's table, derived via immunoSEQ multiplex PCR, lists solely in-frame clones and lacks some. Among roughly 88,000 clones listed, approximately 90% were seen once. The chain couples TRBV28 to TRBJ1-2, with 9 bases lining up with TRBD1. This sequence was found in a woman in her 30s in good health. Sample: blood. In nucleotides, the CDR3 is TGTGCCAGCAGTTTAGTGGGTTTGGGACAGGGATCAAGTTATGGCTACACCTTC. It is translated as CASSLVGLGQGSSYGYTF.